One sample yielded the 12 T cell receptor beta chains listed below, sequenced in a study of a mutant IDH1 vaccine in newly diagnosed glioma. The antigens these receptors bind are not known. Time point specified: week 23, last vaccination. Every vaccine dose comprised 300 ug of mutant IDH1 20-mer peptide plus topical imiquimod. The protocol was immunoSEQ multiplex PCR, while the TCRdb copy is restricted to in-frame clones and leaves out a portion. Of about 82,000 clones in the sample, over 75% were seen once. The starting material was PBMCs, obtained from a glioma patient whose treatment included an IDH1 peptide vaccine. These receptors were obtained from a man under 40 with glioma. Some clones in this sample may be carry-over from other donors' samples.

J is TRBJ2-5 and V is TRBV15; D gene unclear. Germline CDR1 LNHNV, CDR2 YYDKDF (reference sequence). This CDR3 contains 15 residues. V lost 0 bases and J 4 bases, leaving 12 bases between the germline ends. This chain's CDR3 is CATSRDKSVAETQYF. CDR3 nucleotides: TGTGCCACCAGCAGAGATAAGTCAGTCGCAGAGACCCAGTACTTC.

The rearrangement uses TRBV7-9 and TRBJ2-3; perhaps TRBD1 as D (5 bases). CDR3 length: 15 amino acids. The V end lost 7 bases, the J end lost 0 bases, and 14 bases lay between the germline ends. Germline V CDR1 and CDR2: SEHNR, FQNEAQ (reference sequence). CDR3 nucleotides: TGTGCCAGCAACCCCGGAAGGGGAAGCACAGATACGCAGTATTTT. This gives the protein CASNPGRGSTDTQYF. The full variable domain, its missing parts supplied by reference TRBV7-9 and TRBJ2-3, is DTGVSQNPRHKITKRGQNVTFRCDPISEHNRLYWYRQTLGQGPEFLTYFQNEAQLEKSRLLSDRFSAERPKGSFSTLEIQRTEQGDSAMYLCASNPGRGSTDTQYFGPGTRLTVL.

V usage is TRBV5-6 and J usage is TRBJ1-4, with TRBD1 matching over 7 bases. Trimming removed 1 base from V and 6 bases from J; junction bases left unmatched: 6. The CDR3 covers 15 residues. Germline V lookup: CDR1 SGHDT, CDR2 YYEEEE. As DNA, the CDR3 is TGTGCCAGCAGCTTGCAATGGGACAGAGATGAAAAACTGTTTTTT. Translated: CASSLQWDRDEKLFF.

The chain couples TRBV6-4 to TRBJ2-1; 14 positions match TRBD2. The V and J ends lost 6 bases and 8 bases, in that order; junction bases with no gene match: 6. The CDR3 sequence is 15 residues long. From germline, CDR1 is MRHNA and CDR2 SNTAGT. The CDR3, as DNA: TGTGCCAGCAGCCGACTAGCGGGAGGGCGGGATGAGCAGTTCTTC. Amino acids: CASSRLAGGRDEQFF.

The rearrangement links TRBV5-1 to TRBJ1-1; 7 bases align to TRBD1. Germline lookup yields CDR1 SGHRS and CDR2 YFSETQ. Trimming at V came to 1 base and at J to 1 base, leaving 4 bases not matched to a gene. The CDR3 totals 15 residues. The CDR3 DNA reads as TGCGCCAGCAGCTTGTTTCAGGGGGGGAACACTGAAGCTTTCTTT. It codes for CASSLFQGGNTEAFF.

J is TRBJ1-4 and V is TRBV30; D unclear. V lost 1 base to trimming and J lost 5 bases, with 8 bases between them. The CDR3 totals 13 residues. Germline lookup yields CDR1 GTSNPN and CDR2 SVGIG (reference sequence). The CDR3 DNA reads TGTGCCTGGAGTGGCTCAGTAAATGAAAAACTGTTTTTT. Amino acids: CAWSGSVNEKLFF.

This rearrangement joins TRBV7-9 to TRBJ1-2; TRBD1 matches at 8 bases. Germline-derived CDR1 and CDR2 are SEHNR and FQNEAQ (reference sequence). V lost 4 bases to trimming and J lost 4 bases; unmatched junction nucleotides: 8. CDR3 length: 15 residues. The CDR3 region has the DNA TGTGCCAGCAGCTCAGGGGGACAGGCATTCTATGGCTACACCTTC. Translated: CASSSGGQAFYGYTF.

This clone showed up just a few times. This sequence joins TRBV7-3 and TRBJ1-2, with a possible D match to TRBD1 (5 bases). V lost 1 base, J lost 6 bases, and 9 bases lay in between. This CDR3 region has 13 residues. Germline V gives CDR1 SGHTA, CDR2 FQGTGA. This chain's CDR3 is CASSLSPGDGYTF. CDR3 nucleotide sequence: TGTGCCAGCAGCTTAAGTCCGGGGGATGGCTACACCTTC.

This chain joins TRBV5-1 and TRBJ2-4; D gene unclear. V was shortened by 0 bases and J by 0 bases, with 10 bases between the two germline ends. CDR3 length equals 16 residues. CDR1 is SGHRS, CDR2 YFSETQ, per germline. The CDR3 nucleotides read TGCGCCAGCAGCTTGGGCACCCAAAGAGCCAAAAACATTCAGTACTTC. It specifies CASSLGTQRAKNIQYF. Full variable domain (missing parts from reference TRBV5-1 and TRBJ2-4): KAGVTQTPRYLIKTRGQQVTLSCSPISGHRSVSWYQQTPGQGLQFLFEYFSETQRNKGNFPGRFSGRQFSNSRSEMNVSTLELGDSALYLCASSLGTQRAKNIQYFGAGTRLSVL.

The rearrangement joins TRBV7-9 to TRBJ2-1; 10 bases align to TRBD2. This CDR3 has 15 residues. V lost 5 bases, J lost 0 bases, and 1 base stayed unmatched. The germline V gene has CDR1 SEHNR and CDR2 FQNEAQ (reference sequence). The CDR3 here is CASSPSGSSYNEQFF. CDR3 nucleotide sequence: TGTGCCAGCAGCCCTAGCGGGAGCTCCTACAATGAGCAGTTCTTC. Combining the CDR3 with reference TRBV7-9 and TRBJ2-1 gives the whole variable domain DTGVSQNPRHKITKRGQNVTFRCDPISEHNRLYWYRQTLGQGPEFLTYFQNEAQLEKSRLLSDRFSAERPKGSFSTLEIQRTEQGDSAMYLCASSPSGSSYNEQFFGPGTRLTVL.

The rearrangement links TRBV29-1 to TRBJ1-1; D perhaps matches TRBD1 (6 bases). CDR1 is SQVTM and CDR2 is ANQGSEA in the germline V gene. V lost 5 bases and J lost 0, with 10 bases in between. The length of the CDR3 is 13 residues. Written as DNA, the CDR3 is TGCAGCGTTCATGGACAGATGAACACTGAAGCTTTCTTT. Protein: CSVHGQMNTEAFF.

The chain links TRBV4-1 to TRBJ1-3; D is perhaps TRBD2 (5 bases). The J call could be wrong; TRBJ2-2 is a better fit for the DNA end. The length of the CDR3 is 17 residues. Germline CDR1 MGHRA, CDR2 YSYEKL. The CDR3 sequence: CASSPLGKGANTGELFF. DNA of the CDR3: TGCGCCAGCAGCCCACTCGGGAAGGGAGCGAACACCGGGGAGCTGTTTTTT.